This T cell receptor (beta chain) is drawn from a study of blood T cells in healthy people across ages. A J-beta primer mix and a sample-barcoded 5' primer were used in a second PCR of roughly 7 to 12 cycles. Via MiXCR, TCRdb re-called the 5' RACE reads, giving one row per CDR3 protein. The repertoire holds around 1,000,000 distinct CDR3 sequences, less than 25% seen once, with approximately 0.75% in the top ten. These same data were also listed under a study on T cells of mothers and their children. Turning to that study: RNA extracted was entirely used for cDNA synthesis, 1.5 ug per 15 ul. Both sample barcodes and 2-4 random nucleotides came from the M1S primer of the second PCR.

The TCR comes from a girl under 10 years old in good health. Sequencing was performed on blood.

The CDR3 DNA follows: TGTGCCAGCACCAATTCGGGGCTCTCTGGGGCCAACGTCCTGACTTTC. This encodes CASTNSGLSGANVLTF. This sequence joins TRBV6-1 and TRBJ2-6; either TRBD1 or TRBD2 may supply D (5 bases each). CDR3 size: 16 residues. Germline CDR1 MNHNS, CDR2 SASEGT. V dropped 7 bases and J dropped 0 bases, with 13 bases sitting between them.